A single T cell receptor (beta chain) is shown here with its context. Its antigen is unknown. With V trimmed by 5 bases and J by 4 bases, 10 bases remained unmatched. In germline, CDR1 is MNHEY, CDR2 SVGAGI. The CDR3 consists of 15 residues. PCR involved 60 Vbeta and 13 Jbeta primers. Original methodology: Counted up in a later analysis, unique TCR beta chains came to roughly 80 million, with about 9.9 million shared. TCRdb keeps only in-frame clones here, not all; method: immunoSEQ multiplex PCR. The DNA was the basis for D and trimming; V, J and clone size are from that table. The sample carries tens of thousands of clones, approximately 79% recorded once. The record originates from a study of cytomegalovirus exposure and HLA in healthy donors. Points from the study as a whole: In vitro checks showed that a few CMV-associated chains really do target CMV antigens. Reports indicate that TCR beta sequences accurately predicted the HLA-A and HLA-B alleles of most subjects.

This rearrangement joins TRBV6-5 to TRBJ1-2; 7 positions match TRBD1. The receptor was derived from a female donor in good health and CMV-seronegative. The sample was PBMCs. CDR3 coding DNA: TGTGCCAGCAGTAACCCCAAGACAGGGTTCTATGGCTACACCTTC. Amino acid sequence: CASSNPKTGFYGYTF.